Below, 28 T cell receptor beta chains from the same sample are listed, as sequenced in a study of T cells in Graves' hyperthyroidism and ophthalmopathy. TCR beta CDR3 sequences were amplified from RNA transcripts. Initially, a first-round RT-PCR of the TCR CDR3 employed the HTBI primer set. A single record per CDR3 protein comes from TCRdb applying MiXCR to the multiplex PCR reads. Altogether approximately 510,000 distinct CDR3 sequences are present, about 45% being singletons, with the ten largest covering about two fifths. Specimen: peripheral blood or thyroid tissue (not recorded which). Every receptor here comes from an adult woman with Graves' disease, either hyperthyroidism or ophthalmopathy (not recorded which).

This clonotype was recorded a few times. The chain is built from TRBV30 and TRBJ2-5; weak D call: TRBD1 (5 bases). This CDR3 comprises 14 residues. Trimming removed 4 bases at V and 5 bases at J, with 17 bases between. The germline V gene has CDR1 GTSNPN and CDR2 SVGIG (reference sequence). The CDR3 here is CAWKLLDNLETQYF. The CDR3 DNA is TGTGCCTGGAAGCTCCTGGACAATTTGGAGACCCAGTACTTC.

This clonotype was observed at least ten times. The chain couples TRBV6-6 to TRBJ2-7; 10 nucleotides match TRBD2. The CDR3 runs 14 residues. V trimming: 5 bases; J trimming: 3 bases; junction bases outside the gene matches: 4. CDR1 and CDR2 from the germline V gene are MNHNY and SVGAGI (reference sequence). CDR3 amino acids: CASSGSSGSYEQYF. The CDR3 region has the DNA TGTGCCAGCAGTGGGTCTAGCGGGAGCTACGAGCAGTACTTC.

This chain uses TRBV19 with TRBJ1-5, with D uncertain. The CDR3 contains 14 residues. The germline V and J ends were trimmed by 10 bases and 2 bases, with 15 bases remaining between them. Germline loops: CDR1 LNHDA, CDR2 SQIVND (reference sequence). This CDR3 is CATSSGIRNQPQHF. CDR3 bases: TGTGCCACCTCTAGCGGGATTCGCAATCAGCCCCAGCATTTT.

This clonotype has ten or more counts. This rearrangement joins TRBV20-1 to TRBJ1-2; D not certain. The ends were cut back, 0 bases at V and 4 bases at J, with 12 bases in the middle. The CDR3 contains 14 residues. Germline V lookup: CDR1 DFQATT, CDR2 SNEGSKA (reference sequence). The CDR3 protein is CSAREPDWPYGYTF. In DNA form, the CDR3 reads TGCAGTGCTAGAGAGCCGGACTGGCCCTATGGCTACACCTTC.

Details on this clonotype: No conserved phenylalanine or tryptophan ends this CDR3, so it is likely a read error. The chain is built from TRBV14 and TRBJ1-2; D is uncertain. This CDR3 is built from 15 residues. Trimming shortened V by 0 bases and J by 6 bases, and 14 bases separated the two germline ends. CDR1 and CDR2 (germline): SGHDN, FVKESK. In nucleotides, the CDR3 is TGTGCCAGCAGCCAAGATTCCCTTAATAGCAATGGCTACACCCTC. This sequence encodes CASSQDSLNSNGYTL.

The gene calls are TRBV10-3 and TRBJ2-7; 13 nucleotides line up with TRBD2. CDR1 is ENHRY, CDR2 SYGVKD, per germline. CDR3 length equals 16 residues. V lost 8 bases, J lost 0 bases, and 7 bases stayed unmatched. The CDR3 nucleotides are TGTGCCATCGGACTAGCGGGGGACACGAGCTCCTACGAGCAGTACTTC. Amino acid sequence: CAIGLAGDTSSYEQYF.

This clonotype was seen repeatedly, ten times or more. The rearrangement uses TRBV11-2 and TRBJ1-1; D may be TRBD1 (5 bases). With 4 bases removed from V and 5 bases from J, the gap between germline ends came to 14 bases. In germline, CDR1 is SGHAT, CDR2 FQNNGV. CDR3 size: 14 residues. DNA for the CDR3: TGTGCCAGCAGCTCGGGACCCCCGGGGACTGAAGCTTTCTTT. Translation gives CASSSGPPGTEAFF.

This clonotype was counted at least ten times. The chain links TRBV3-1 to TRBJ1-5; D is ambiguous. CDR3 size: 13 residues. The V gene lost 4 bases and the J gene lost 1 base, with 5 bases spanning the gap. Germline lookup yields CDR1 LGHDT and CDR2 YNNKEL (reference sequence). Here the CDR3 DNA reads TGTGCCAGCAGCCCCCTAAGCAATCAGCCCCAGCATTTT. Its protein product is CASSPLSNQPQHF.

The chain combines TRBV5-1 with TRBJ2-5, with TRBD2 identical over 8 bases. The junction had 6 bases not matched to a gene; V was cut back by 4 bases and J by 4 bases. CDR1 SGHRS and CDR2 YFSETQ come from the germline V gene. The CDR3 is made up of 14 amino acids. This CDR3 reads CASSQRGTIETQYF. CDR3 nucleotide sequence: TGCGCCAGCAGCCAGCGGGGGACGATAGAGACCCAGTACTTC.

This clonotype came up many times. The chain combines TRBV29-1 with TRBJ1-1; TRBD1 aligns across 8 bases. Germline V gene sequence: CDR1 SQVTM, CDR2 ANQGSEA. CDR3 size: 14 residues. The V gene end was trimmed by 3 bases and the J gene end by 2 bases; junction bases not matched to a gene: 5. The CDR3 reads CSVDRTGINTEAFF. The CDR3 region has the DNA TGCAGCGTTGATAGGACAGGGATTAACACTGAAGCTTTCTTT.

This rearrangement joins TRBV25-1 to TRBJ1-6; no reliable D call. Germline-derived CDR1 and CDR2 are MGHDK and SYGVNS. The length of the CDR3 is 13 residues. V was shortened by 6 bases and J by 6 bases, with 9 bases between the two germline ends. The CDR3 loop is CASRGVSNSPLHF. The CDR3 DNA follows: TGTGCCAGCAGGGGTGTAAGTAATTCACCCCTCCACTTT.

The chain carries TRBV15 and TRBJ2-5; perhaps D is TRBD1 or TRBD2 (5 bases each). The V end was cut by 3 bases, the J end by 5 bases, with 10 bases between. The CDR3 extends over 13 amino acids. Germline assignment: CDR1 LNHNV and CDR2 YYDKDF (reference sequence). The CDR3 spells CATSRVWGETQYF. Written as DNA, the CDR3 is TGTGCCACCAGCAGGGTGTGGGGGGAGACCCAGTACTTC.

V and J are TRBV29-1 and TRBJ2-7, with D possibly TRBD1 on 7 matching bases. CDR1 and CDR2 (germline): SQVTM, ANQGSEA. Trimming took off 5 bases at V and 4 bases at J, with 15 bases between the two ends. The CDR3 loop spans 13 amino acids. This CDR3 is CSVSGGTVYEQYF. The CDR3 nucleotides read TGCAGCGTTTCTGGGGGGACAGTGTACGAGCAGTACTTC.

V usage is TRBV9 and J usage is TRBJ2-5; D not resolved. CDR3 length: 14 amino acids. The V and J ends lost 0 bases and 0 bases respectively, with 6 bases between them. Germline V CDR1 and CDR2: SGDLS, YYNGEE. CDR3 coding DNA: TGTGCCAGCAGCGTAGGTACGGACCAAGAGACCCAGTACTTC. Protein sequence: CASSVGTDQETQYF.

This clonotype was observed at least ten times. CDR3 nucleotides: TGTGCCAGCAGTGGGGGGGGCACTGAAGCTTTCTTT. It translates to CASSGGGTEAFF. The J gene is TRBJ1-1, the V gene TRBV2; D perhaps matches TRBD1 (5 bases). V shed 4 bases and J shed 4 bases, with 7 bases lying between them. The CDR3 is 12 residues long. CDR1 and CDR2 from the germline V gene are SNHLY and FYNNEI.

This clonotype has just one count. The genes are TRBV12-3 or TRBV12-4 and TRBJ2-3; D is ambiguous. The CDR3 spans 11 residues. Trimming cost V 4 bases and J 8 bases, with 7 bases left between them. DNA for the CDR3: TGTGCCAGCAGTTGGGAAGGTACGCAGTATTTT. It is translated as CASSWEGTQYF.

In its sample, this clonotype was seen many times. This chain links TRBV10-3 with TRBJ2-7; D perhaps matches TRBD1 (6 bases). Per germline, CDR1 ENHRY and CDR2 SYGVKD. The CDR3 has 16 residues. The germline V and J ends were trimmed by 3 bases and 2 bases, with 17 bases remaining between them. CDR3: CAISEAPAGQTYEQYF. The CDR3 nucleotides are TGTGCCATCAGTGAAGCACCGGCCGGACAGACCTACGAGCAGTACTTC.

The chain employs TRBV20-1 and TRBJ1-2; 7 bases are shared with TRBD1. The CDR3 covers 15 residues. In germline, CDR1 is DFQATT, CDR2 SNEGSKA (reference sequence). The J segment lost 0 bases and the V segment lost 3 bases, leaving 7 bases of the junction unmatched. The CDR3 reads CSARKRGLANYGYTF. The DNA of the CDR3 is TGCAGTGCTAGGAAAAGGGGGCTTGCTAACTATGGCTACACCTTC.

This clonotype has a count of ten or more. CDR3 nucleotides: TGTGCCAGTAGTATGTTTGGGGAGACCCAGTACTTC. Protein product: CASSMFGETQYF. The chain couples TRBV19 to TRBJ2-5; no clear D gene. Germline loops: CDR1 LNHDA, CDR2 SQIVND (reference sequence). The CDR3 has 12 residues. V lost 3 bases, J lost 5 bases, and 7 bases lay in between. Combining the CDR3 with reference TRBV19 and TRBJ2-5 gives the whole variable domain DGGITQSPKYLFRKEGQNVTLSCEQNLNHDAMYWYRQDPGQGLRLIYYSQIVNDFQKGDIAEGYSVSREKKESFPLTVTSAQKNPTAFYLCASSMFGETQYFGPGTRLLVL.

In this sample, this clonotype turned up a few times. The gene calls are TRBV18 and TRBJ1-2, with D perhaps matching TRBD1 (5 bases). The V gene lost 3 bases and the J gene lost 4 bases, with 12 bases spanning the gap. This CDR3 region has 14 residues. Germline V gene lookup returns CDR1 KGHSH and CDR2 LQKENI. CDR3 sequence: CASSPPTETYGYTF. In DNA, the CDR3 is TGTGCCAGCTCACCCCCGACAGAGACCTATGGCTACACCTTC.

This clonotype was observed a handful of times. This chain joins TRBV15 and TRBJ1-3, with a possible D match to TRBD1 (5 bases). CDR1 and CDR2 from the germline V gene are LNHNV and YYDKDF (reference sequence). V shed 4 bases and J shed 7 bases, with 11 bases lying between them. The CDR3 covers 13 residues. CDR3 sequence: CATSIGTSNTIYF. The CDR3 nucleotides read TGTGCCACCAGCATAGGGACTAGCAACACCATATATTTT. The full variable domain, its missing parts supplied by reference TRBV15 and TRBJ1-3, is DAMVIQNPRYQVTQFGKPVTLSCSQTLNHNVMYWYQQKSSQAPKLLFHYYDKDFNNEADTPDNFQSRRPNTSFCFLDIRSPGLGDTAMYLCATSIGTSNTIYFGEGSWLTVV.

The sample holds one count of this clonotype. This chain links TRBV19 with TRBJ2-2; D is unresolved. The CDR3 contains 13 residues. CDR1 and CDR2 from the germline V gene are LNHDA and SQIVND (reference sequence). The V and J ends lost 11 bases and 5 bases respectively, with 15 bases between them. The CDR3 coding sequence is TGTGCCTCCAAAACGGGCGAGACCGGGGAGCTGTTTTTT. Its protein is CASKTGETGELFF.

Worth noting for this clonotype: An end of the junction differs from the germline gene, which may be a read error. J is TRBJ1-4 and V is TRBV5-1; no clear D. From germline, CDR1 is SGHRS and CDR2 YFSETQ. There are 12 residues in the CDR3. Here the CDR3 DNA reads TGCACCAGCGGCGGACTAAATGAAAAACTGTTTTTT. This sequence encodes CTSGGLNEKLFF.

This clonotype appeared once. One base away lies a much larger clone, so this may be a sequencing read error. This chain connects TRBV5-4 to TRBJ2-2, with 8 positions matching TRBD2. CDR3 length: 16 residues. V trimming: 4 bases; J trimming: 4 bases; junction bases outside the gene matches: 9. Germline loops: CDR1 SGHNT, CDR2 YYREEE (reference sequence). The CDR3 DNA is TGTGCCAGCAGCCCTGGGCTAGCGGGTCTCACCGGGGAGCTGTTTTTT. It codes for CASSPGLAGLTGELFF.

This clonotype has a handful of counts. CDR3 region: CASSLTPGDNSPLHF. DNA for the CDR3: TGTGCCAGCAGTTTAACGCCGGGGGATAATTCACCCCTCCACTTT. The chain is built from TRBV12-3 or TRBV12-4 and TRBJ1-6, with TRBD1 as a possible D gene (5 bases). This CDR3 region has 15 residues. Trimming removed 2 bases at V and 5 bases at J, with 10 bases between.

The chain couples TRBV9 to TRBJ1-3, with D tentatively TRBD1 (6 bases). This CDR3 has 14 residues. The germline V gene encodes CDR1 SGDLS and CDR2 YYNGEE. V was shortened by 0 bases and J by 3 bases, with 7 bases between the two germline ends. CDR3: CASSVGQVGNTIYF. CDR3 nucleotide sequence: TGTGCCAGCAGCGTAGGACAGGTTGGAAACACCATATATTTT.

The V and J genes are TRBV12-3 or TRBV12-4 and TRBJ1-1; perhaps TRBD1 as D (6 bases). This CDR3 is built from 13 residues. With 7 bases removed from V and 1 base from J, the gap between germline ends came to 10 bases. The chain's CDR3 is CASKGTTNTEAFF. The DNA for the CDR3 is TGTGCCAGCAAAGGGACAACGAACACTGAAGCTTTCTTT.

A word on this clonotype: This sequence may be a read error, since a much larger clone differs from it by one base. The DNA is left out, because the CDR3 cannot be placed on it with certainty; the CDR3 is given as TCRdb lists it. V is TRBV4-3 and J is TRBJ1-6; TRBD1 is taken as the D call from the table, unchecked against the DNA. Including both end residues, the CDR3 is 16 amino acids long. CDR1 and CDR2 (germline): LGHNA, YSLEER. The CDR3 is CASSQDFGTGNSPPHF.